The source of this T cell receptor beta chain is a study of T cells in Graves' hyperthyroidism and ophthalmopathy. The germline V gene has CDR1 SGHRS and CDR2 YFSETQ. The CDR3 spans 13 residues. Unmatched junction bases numbered 5, after V lost 3 bases and J lost 5 bases. Hyperthyroidism had been newly diagnosed in patients aged 18 to 65, and its duration was under 2 months. This clonotype has a count of ten or more. Researchers amplified the TCR beta CDR3 regions from RNA transcripts. The TCR CDR3 was amplified in a first-round RT-PCR using the HTBI primer set. TCRdb re-called the multiplex PCR reads through MiXCR, storing one row per CDR3 protein. The data contain over 250,000 distinct CDR3 sequences, less than 30% of them seen just once; the ten biggest clones take up roughly a quarter.

The origin of this receptor is a man aged 40-55 years with Graves' hyperthyroidism that later progressed to Graves' ophthalmopathy. The specimen sequenced was blood. The V and J genes are TRBV5-1 and TRBJ2-7; 7 positions match TRBD2. The chain's CDR3 is CASSSGGRDEQYF. The CDR3 DNA reads as TGCGCCAGCAGCTCCGGGGGGAGGGACGAGCAGTACTTC. Complete variable domain (other parts from reference TRBV5-1 and TRBJ2-7): KAGVTQTPRYLIKTRGQQVTLSCSPISGHRSVSWYQQTPGQGLQFLFEYFSETQRNKGNFPGRFSGRQFSNSRSEMNVSTLELGDSALYLCASSSGGRDEQYFGPGTRLTVT.